This is a list of T cell receptor beta chains from one sample in a study of T cells in Graves' hyperthyroidism and ophthalmopathy. Using its own MiXCR run on the multiplex PCR reads, TCRdb lists one record per CDR3 protein. The sample shows hundreds of thousands of distinct CDR3 sequences, over 35% of them seen only once. The sample was blood. These receptors originate from a woman between 35 and 50 years old with Graves' hyperthyroidism. CDR3s include the opening cysteine and the closing phenylalanine or tryptophan. Fields, in order: J gene, V gene, clone size, D gene, CDR3 DNA, CDR3 protein. The D gene is left open where the match is weak. Part of the rows lack a size; the others show once, few, many or a class for expanded clones.

TRBJ2-3 | TRBV24-1 | once | NA | TGTGCCACCAGTACCGGCACAGATACGCAGTATTTT | CATSTGTDTQYF
TRBJ1-2 | TRBV19 | NA | NA | TGTGCCAGTAGTAGGACCGCCGTTGGAACTAACTATGGCTACACCTTC | CASSRTAVGTNYGYTF
TRBJ1-1 | TRBV20-1 | NA | TRBD1 | TGCAGTGCAAAGGGATTGGGACAGGGGGTTGACACTGAAGCTTTCTTT | CSAKGLGQGVDTEAFF
TRBJ1-5 | TRBV5-4 | few | NA | TGTGCCACCTCCCGGGGAGGGGATCAGCCCCAGCATTTT | CATSRGGDQPQHF
TRBJ2-2 | TRBV20-1 | NA | NA | TGCAGTGCTAGCCTTTTTACGGGAGTATGGAACACCGGGGAGCTGTTTTTT | CSASLFTGVWNTGELFF
TRBJ1-5 | TRBV4-1 | NA | NA | TGCGCCAGCAGCCAAGGGTCAGGGTATCAGCCCCAGCATTTT | CASSQGSGYQPQHF
TRBJ1-5 | TRBV20-1 | many | NA | TGCAGTGCTAGTTACGGAACTAATCAGCCCCAGCATTTT | CSASYGTNQPQHF
TRBJ2-5 | TRBV29-1 | many | NA | TGCAGCGTTGGTCAGGGATACGGGGAGACCCAGTACTTC | CSVGQGYGETQYF
TRBJ2-7 | TRBV28 | few | TRBD1 | TGTGCCAGCACCTCCGGGACAGCGCACTACGAGCAGTACTTC | CASTSGTAHYEQYF
TRBJ2-5 | TRBV7-9 | few | TRBD2 | TGTGCCAGCAGCTTGAGGGGCGGGGGCCAAGAGACCCAGTACTTC | CASSLRGGGQETQYF
TRBJ1-6 | TRBV11-2 | NA | NA | TGTGCCAGCAGCTTACGGGGAGCCTTAGGGGGGAGATCACCCCTCCCCTTT | CASSLRGALGGRSPLPF
TRBJ1-2 | TRBV20-1 | many | TRBD1 | TGCAGTGCTCGGACAGGTTCGGGTGGCTACACCTTC | CSARTGSGGYTF
TRBJ1-1 | TRBV7-8 | NA | NA | TGTGCCAGCTACCCCCCAGGCAGGAACACTGAAGCTTTCTTT | CASYPPGRNTEAFF
TRBJ2-7 | TRBV6-2/TRBV6-3 | NA | TRBD2 | TGTGCCAGCAGTTCCCCCGGGGAGGGTGGCGAGCAGTACTTC | CASSSPGEGGEQYF
TRBJ2-7 | TRBV14 | NA | NA | TGTGCCAGCAGCCCCACCCAGGGGCCGCTATTCTCCTACGAGCAGTACTTC | CASSPTQGPLFSYEQYF
TRBJ1-6 | TRBV20-1 | NA | NA | TGCAGTGCTAGTGGGGGGGCAGGGCCTTCACCCCTCCACTTT | CSASGGAGPSPLHF
TRBJ1-1 | TRBV7-2 | NA | NA | TGTGCCAGCAGCCTAGGGGTTTTCACTGAAGCTTTCTTT | CASSLGVFTEAFF
TRBJ2-2 | TRBV10-3 | NA | TRBD2 | TGTGCCATCAGTGAACGTACGGGACTAGCGGGAGTAACCGGGGAGCTGTTTTTT | CAISERTGLAGVTGELFF
TRBJ1-1 | TRBV12-3/TRBV12-4 | NA | NA | TGTGCCAGCAGTTTCGGGCAGATTGAAGCTTTCTTT | CASSFGQIEAFF
TRBJ1-1 | TRBV6-5 | NA | NA | TGTGCCAACAGTTACTCAAGCGCGGGGAAGAACACTGAAGCTTTCTTT | CANSYSSAGKNTEAFF
TRBJ2-7 | TRBV19 | NA | NA | TGTGCCAGTAGTATCGGGAGCGGGCCTCAGTGGGAGCAGTACTTC | CASSIGSGPQWEQYF
TRBJ2-7 | TRBV28 | NA | NA | TGTGCCAGCAGTTTCGGGGGCCTTGGCTACGAGCAGTACTTC | CASSFGGLGYEQYF
TRBJ2-1 | TRBV10-2 | NA | TRBD2 | TGCGCCAGCATTCCCCGTGGGCTAGCGGACAATGAGCAGTTCTTC | CASIPRGLADNEQFF
TRBJ1-1 | TRBV20-1 | few | NA | TGCAGTGCTAGGGCAGGGGCCGGGACTGAAGCTTTCTTT | CSARAGAGTEAFF
TRBJ1-2 | TRBV5-4 | NA | TRBD1 | TGTGCCAGCAGCTCGCCCGGACAGGGAAAATATGGCTACACCTTC | CASSSPGQGKYGYTF
TRBJ1-1 | TRBV7-9 | many | TRBD1 | TGTGCCAGCAGCGAACAGGGGCTGGAAGCTTTCTTT | CASSEQGLEAFF
TRBJ1-2 | TRBV7-9 | once | NA | TGTGCCAGCAGTTTAAAAGGGAAGGGCTACACCTTC | CASSLKGKGYTF
TRBJ2-2 | TRBV10-3 | few | TRBD2 | TGTGCCATCAGTACTACACCGGGACTAGCGGGGGGAACTAAGAACACCGGGGAGCTGTTTTTT | CAISTTPGLAGGTKNTGELFF
TRBJ1-5 | TRBV6-2/TRBV6-3 | NA | NA | TGTGCCAGCAGGAAGTCGGGTTACTATGATCAGCCCCAGCATTTT | CASRKSGYYDQPQHF
TRBJ1-6 | TRBV4-3 | many | TRBD1 | TGCGCCAGCAGCCAAGCACCCGGGACAGTGGTTTCCCCCCTCCACTTT | CASSQAPGTVVSPLHF
TRBJ2-7 | TRBV12-3/TRBV12-4 | many | TRBD1 | TGTGCCAGCAGTTTATTACAGGGGATGGAGCAGTACTTC | CASSLLQGMEQYF
TRBJ1-1 | TRBV10-3 | NA | TRBD1 | TGTGCCATCAGTGACCGGACAGGGGTCCCCACTGAAGCTTTCTTT | CAISDRTGVPTEAFF
TRBJ1-1 | TRBV10-2 | many | TRBD1 | TGCGCCAGCAGTGAGGGGACAGGTTTGAACACTGAAGCTTTCTTT | CASSEGTGLNTEAFF
TRBJ1-1 | TRBV7-6 | NA | TRBD1 | TGTGCCAGCAGCTTGGGACAGGGTGTAAGTCCGCTCACTGAAGCTTTCTTT | CASSLGQGVSPLTEAFF
TRBJ1-1 | TRBV19 | many | TRBD1 | TGTGCCAGTAGGGTTATGGGGACAGGGGGGACTGAAGCTTTCTTT | CASRVMGTGGTEAFF
TRBJ2-7 | TRBV11-1 | once | TRBD2 | TGCGCCAGCAGCTATTTCGGGACTAGCGGAACCTACGAGCAGTACTTC | CASSYFGTSGTYEQYF
TRBJ1-4 | TRBV6-5 | NA | NA | TGTGCCAGCAGTTACTACTCCCTAGGAGGCAGGGGAGAGGAAAAACTGTTTTTT | CASSYYSLGGRGEEKLFF
TRBJ1-2 | TRBV10-3 | NA | TRBD1 | TGTGCCATCAGCCTTGGACAGGGAACGGGTGGCTACACCTTC | CAISLGQGTGGYTF
TRBJ2-5 | TRBV7-2 | once | NA | TGCGCCAGCAGCCAGCCCGGGGGGCCCCCAGGGACCCAGTACTTC | CASSQPGGPPGTQYF
TRBJ2-5 | TRBV12-3/TRBV12-4 | few | TRBD1 | TGTGCCAGCAGTCCCCAGGGGGTAAAGACCCAGTACTTC | CASSPQGVKTQYF
TRBJ2-5 | TRBV6-5 | many | TRBD1 | TGTGCCAGCAGAAAGGAGACAGGGGCTAGGGAGACCCAGTACTTC | CASRKETGARETQYF
TRBJ2-5 | TRBV20-1 | NA | NA | TGCAGTGCTAGAGATGGGGCGGGGGCGACCCAGTACTTC | CSARDGAGATQYF
TRBJ1-1 | TRBV6-4 | NA | NA | TGTGCCAGCAGTGAGGGCGACCGGTCCACTGAAGCTTTCTTT | CASSEGDRSTEAFF
TRBJ1-2 | TRBV4-2 | few | NA | TGTGCCAGCAGCCAAGATAGGCCCGGCTATGGCTACACCTTC | CASSQDRPGYGYTF